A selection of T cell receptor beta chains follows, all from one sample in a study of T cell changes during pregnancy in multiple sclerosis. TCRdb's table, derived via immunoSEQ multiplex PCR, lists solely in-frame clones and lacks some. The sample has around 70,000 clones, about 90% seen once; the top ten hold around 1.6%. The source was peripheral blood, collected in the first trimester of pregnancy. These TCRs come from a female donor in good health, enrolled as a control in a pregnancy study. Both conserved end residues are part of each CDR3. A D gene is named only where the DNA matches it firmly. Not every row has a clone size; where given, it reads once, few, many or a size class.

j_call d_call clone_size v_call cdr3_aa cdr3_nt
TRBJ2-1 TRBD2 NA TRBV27 CASSFWIAGGPNEQFF TGTGCCAGCAGTTTTTGGATTGCGGGAGGGCCCAATGAGCAGTTCTTC
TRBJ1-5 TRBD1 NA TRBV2 CASKGQSNQPQHF TGTGCCAGCAAGGGACAGTCAAATCAGCCCCAGCATTTT
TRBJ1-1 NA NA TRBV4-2 CASSHTVENTEAFF TGTGCCAGCAGCCATACGGTCGAAAACACTGAAGCTTTCTTT
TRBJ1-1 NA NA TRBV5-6 CASSIDTLNTEAFF TGTGCCAGCAGCATAGACACCCTGAACACTGAAGCTTTCTTT
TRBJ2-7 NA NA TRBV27 CASSPLVWQGHYEQYF TGTGCCAGCAGTCCCCTAGTTTGGCAGGGCCATTACGAGCAGTACTTC
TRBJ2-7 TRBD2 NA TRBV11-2 CASSFSGTSSYEQYF TGTGCCAGCAGCTTCAGCGGGACGAGCTCCTACGAGCAGTACTTC
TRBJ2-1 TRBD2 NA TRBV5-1 CASSFLAGLRNEQFF TGCGCCAGCAGCTTTCTAGCGGGTCTTCGGAATGAGCAGTTCTTC
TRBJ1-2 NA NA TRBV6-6 CASSGSYGYTF TGTGCCAGCAGTGGGAGTTATGGCTACACCTTC
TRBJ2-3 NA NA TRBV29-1 CSVDATRAHQYF TGCAGCGTTGACGCCACGAGGGCCCACCAGTATTTT
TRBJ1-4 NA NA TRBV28 CASSLRQASEKLFF TGTGCCAGCAGTTTACGTCAGGCGAGTGAAAAACTGTTTTTT
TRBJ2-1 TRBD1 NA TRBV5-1 CASSSGGIDNEQFF TGCGCCAGCAGTTCAGGGGGCATCGACAATGAGCAGTTCTTC
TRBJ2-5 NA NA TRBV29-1 CSVVALQGLMKTQYF TGCAGCGTTGTGGCCCTCCAGGGTCTGATGAAGACCCAGTACTTC
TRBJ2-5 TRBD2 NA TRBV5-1 CASSLGTSDRETQYF TGCGCCAGCAGCCTCGGGACTAGCGACCGGGAGACCCAGTACTTC
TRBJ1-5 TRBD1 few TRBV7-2 CASSPRQGAQPQHF TGTGCCAGCAGCCCACGACAGGGGGCTCAGCCCCAGCATTTT
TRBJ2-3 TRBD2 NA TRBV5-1 CASSSGLAASTDTQYF TGCGCCAGCAGCTCGGGACTAGCGGCAAGCACAGATACGCAGTATTTT
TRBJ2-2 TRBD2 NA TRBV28 CASSLTAGDTGELFF TGTGCCAGCAGTTTAACAGCGGGAGACACCGGGGAGCTGTTTTTT
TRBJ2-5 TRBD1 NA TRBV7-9 CASSLGTEETQYF TGTGCCAGCAGCTTGGGGACAGAAGAGACCCAGTACTTC
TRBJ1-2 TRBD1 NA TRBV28 CASSSGGAGNYGYTF TGTGCCAGCAGCTCAGGGGGCGCCGGAAACTATGGCTACACCTTC
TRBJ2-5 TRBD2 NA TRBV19 CASSIPPGLAGQETQYF TGTGCCAGTAGTATACCTCCGGGACTAGCGGGACAAGAGACCCAGTACTTC
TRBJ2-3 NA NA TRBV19 CASRPTADSSTDTQYF TGTGCCAGTAGACCGACGGCGGACTCCAGCACAGATACGCAGTATTTT
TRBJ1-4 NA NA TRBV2 CASTDRARANEKLFF TGTGCCAGCACTGACCGGGCCAGGGCAAATGAAAAACTGTTTTTT
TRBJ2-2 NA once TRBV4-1 CASSLANTGELFF TGCGCCAGCAGCCTAGCGAACACCGGGGAGCTGTTTTTT
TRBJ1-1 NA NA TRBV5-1 CATQTGTQNTEAFF TGCGCCACCCAGACCGGGACACAGAACACTGAAGCTTTCTTT
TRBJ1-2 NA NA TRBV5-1 CATSPENYGYTF TGCGCCACATCCCCAGAAAACTATGGCTACACCTTC
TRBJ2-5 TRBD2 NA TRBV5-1 CASSLSTSGSSSQETQYF TGCGCCAGCAGCTTATCGACTAGCGGGAGTTCCAGCCAAGAGACCCAGTACTTC
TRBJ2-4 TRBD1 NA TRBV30 CAWSRTGKNIQYF TGTGCCTGGAGCCGGACAGGGAAAAACATTCAGTACTTC
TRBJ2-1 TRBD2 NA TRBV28 CASSLRGLAGGNEQFF TGTGCCAGCAGTTTAAGGGGGCTAGCGGGAGGGAATGAGCAGTTCTTC
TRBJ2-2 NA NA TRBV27 CASSTGTGELFF TGTGCCAGCAGTACAGGGACCGGGGAGCTGTTTTTT
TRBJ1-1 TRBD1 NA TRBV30 CAWSARDSEAFF TGTGCCTGGAGTGCCCGGGACAGTGAAGCTTTCTTT
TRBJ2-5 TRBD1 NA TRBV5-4 CASRDRGYQETQYF TGTGCCAGCCGGGACAGGGGGTACCAAGAGACCCAGTACTTC
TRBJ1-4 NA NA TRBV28 CASSISTGGNEKLFF TGTGCCAGCAGTATATCGACAGGAGGTAATGAAAAACTGTTTTTT
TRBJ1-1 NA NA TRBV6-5 CASTRGDTEAFF TGTGCCAGCACTCGGGGGGACACTGAAGCTTTCTTT
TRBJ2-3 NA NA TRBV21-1 CASSSCYRGQDSTDTQYF TGTGCCAGCAGCTCTTGTTACCGGGGTCAAGATAGCACAGATACGCAGTATTTT
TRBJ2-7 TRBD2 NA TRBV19 CASSIVLAGRYEQYF TGTGCCAGTAGTATAGTACTAGCGGGGCGCTACGAGCAGTACTTC
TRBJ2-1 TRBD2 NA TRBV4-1 CASSFEGLAVYNEQFF TGCGCCAGCAGCTTCGAGGGACTAGCGGTCTACAATGAGCAGTTCTTC
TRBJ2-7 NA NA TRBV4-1 CASSQWNSGSYEQYF TGCGCCAGCAGCCAATGGAATAGCGGCTCCTACGAGCAGTACTTC
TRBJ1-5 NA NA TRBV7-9 CASSLDMEQPQHF TGTGCCAGCAGCTTAGATATGGAGCAGCCCCAGCATTTT
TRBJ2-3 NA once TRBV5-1 CASSFLGLATSTDTQYF TGCGCCAGCAGCTTCTTGGGCCTAGCGACTAGCACAGATACGCAGTATTTT
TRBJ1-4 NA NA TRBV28 CASEKRTGRTNEKLFF TGTGCCAGCGAGAAACGAACCGGGAGAACTAATGAAAAACTGTTTTTT
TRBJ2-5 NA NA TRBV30 CAWSGGFPQETQYF TGTGCCTGGAGTGGAGGATTCCCCCAAGAGACCCAGTACTTC
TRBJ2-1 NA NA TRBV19 CASSISVRGNEQFF TGTGCCAGTAGCATAAGTGTCCGCGGCAATGAGCAGTTCTTC
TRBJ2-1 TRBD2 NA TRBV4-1 CASSQDVDAGGINEQFF TGCGCCAGCAGCCAAGATGTGGACGCGGGAGGGATTAATGAGCAGTTCTTC